This T cell receptor beta chain came from a study of blood T cell repertoires in COVID-19. The overall study: T cells, B-cell-depleted T cells, or PBMCs supplied cDNA or gDNA.

Germline values: CDR1 KGHDR, CDR2 SFDVKD. The CDR3 is made up of 17 amino acids. V was clipped by 4 bases and J by 5 bases; unmatched bases: 7. Libraries were prepared by immunoSEQ multiplex PCR; TCRdb keeps only in-frame clonotypes and omits some of them. The sample records 45,000 to 60,000 clones, roughly 79% being singletons. The chain uses TRBV24-1 and TRBJ1-4, with TRBD1 identical over 12 bases. The receptor was derived from a human donor with active or convalescent COVID-19. The donor label of this sample is uncertain. The sequencing input was peripheral blood. In DNA form, the CDR3 reads TGTGCCACCAGTGAGTCGGGACAGGGGGCATCAAATGAAAAACTGTTTTTT. The encoded protein is CATSESGQGASNEKLFF.